Below, 22 T cell receptor beta chains from the same sample are listed, as sequenced in a study of T cell responses to AZD1222 COVID-19 vaccine. TCRdb's table, derived via immunoSEQ multiplex PCR, lists solely in-frame clones and lacks some. The repertoire holds some 130,000 clones, with 90% to 95% as singletons. This material consisted of peripheral blood, taken on day 0 of AZD1222 vaccination. These TCRs come from an adult in good health.

This chain links TRBV3-1 (or the pseudogene TRBV3-2) with TRBJ2-2, with 8 bases identical to TRBD1. Germline V CDR1 and CDR2: LGHDT, YNNKEL (reference sequence). CDR3 size: 16 residues. J was trimmed by 12 bases and V by 0 bases; bases with no gene match: 12. The DNA for the CDR3 is TGTGCCAGCAGCCAAGATCGCGGACAGGGACAGAATAAGCTGTTTTTT. Translating it yields CASSQDRGQGQNKLFF.

The chain has TRBV20-1 and TRBJ1-2, with TRBD1 matching over 7 bases. Germline CDR1 is DFQATT and CDR2 is SNEGSKA (reference sequence). The CDR3 totals 17 residues. V shed 3 bases and J 1 base; nucleotides not matched to a gene: 14. The DNA of the CDR3 is TGCAGTGCTAGTGGGGCCAGGCCGGGACAGATTAACTATGGCTACACCTTC. Translating it yields CSASGARPGQINYGYTF.

This clone has only one observation. The chain employs TRBV5-1 and TRBJ2-7; unclear D gene. Trimming took off 0 bases at V and 4 bases at J, with 8 bases between the two ends. CDR3 length: 13 residues. Germline V CDR1 and CDR2: SGHRS, YFSETQ. CDR3 in amino acids: CASSLEVGYEQYF. CDR3 DNA: TGCGCCAGCAGCTTGGAGGTAGGATACGAGCAGTACTTC.

This clone was observed a single time. J is TRBJ2-3 and V is TRBV4-3; 8 bases match TRBD2. J was trimmed by 3 bases and V by 2 bases; bases with no gene match: 16. This CDR3 comprises 19 residues. The germline V gene encodes CDR1 LGHNA and CDR2 YSLEER. CDR3 region: CASSQSQLAVTGRTDTQYF. The CDR3 nucleotides read TGCGCCAGCAGCCAAAGTCAACTAGCGGTAACTGGCCGGACAGATACGCAGTATTTT.

V usage is TRBV11-2 and J usage is TRBJ2-7, with D maybe TRBD2 (6 bases). This CDR3 contains 14 residues. Germline V gene sequence: CDR1 SGHAT, CDR2 FQNNGV. Trimming removed 0 bases at V and 3 bases at J, with 9 bases between. The CDR3 loop is CASSLETSGYEQYF. In DNA form, the CDR3 reads TGTGCCAGCAGCTTAGAGACTAGTGGCTACGAGCAGTACTTC.

The chain has TRBV5-4 and TRBJ2-1; D is possibly TRBD2 (6 bases). This CDR3 region has 15 residues. V was cut by 4 bases and J by 9 bases, with 20 bases left in between. Germline CDR1 SGHNT, CDR2 YYREEE (reference sequence). The CDR3 DNA reads as TGTGCCAGCAGCGGCGCGGGACCCCATAGTCTTGAGCAGTTCTTC. This codes for CASSGAGPHSLEQFF. Looking up the rest from reference TRBV5-4 and TRBJ2-1 gives the full variable domain: ETGVTQSPTHLIKTRGQQVTLRCSSQSGHNTVSWYQQALGQGPQFIFQYYREEENGRGNFPPRFSGLQFPNYSSELNVNALELDDSALYLCASSGAGPHSLEQFFGPGTRLTVL.

CDR3 in amino acids: CASSIDLRLADPSTDTQYF. The CDR3 DNA reads as TGTGCCAGTAGTATAGATCTACGACTAGCGGACCCTAGCACAGATACGCAGTATTTT. The V gene is TRBV19, the J gene TRBJ2-3; 9 nucleotides line up with TRBD2. The germline V gene encodes CDR1 LNHDA and CDR2 SQIVND (reference sequence). This CDR3 contains 19 residues. The V and J ends lost 0 bases and 0 bases, in that order; junction bases with no gene match: 10.

The rearrangement joins TRBV12-3 or TRBV12-4 to TRBJ2-4; D is uncertain. Trimming stripped 5 bases from V and 7 bases from J, with 9 bases between. CDR3 size: 12 residues. CDR3 nucleotides: TGTGCCAGCAGTCTAAATATGAACATTCAGTACTTC. Its protein product is CASSLNMNIQYF.

About this clone: Here the CDR3 omits its conserved ending phenylalanine or tryptophan, so a read error is the likely source. The DNA is left out, because the CDR3 cannot be placed on it with certainty; the CDR3 is given as TCRdb lists it. The chain is built from TRBV6-4 and TRBJ2-3; the D call of TRBD1 is as the table states it, not checked on the DNA. From germline, CDR1 is MRHNA and CDR2 SNTAGT. From its first to its last residue, the CDR3 has 10 amino acids. The chain's CDR3 is CASIRRQGGV.

This chain connects TRBV9 to TRBJ2-3; D is ambiguous. Per the germline V gene, CDR1 is SGDLS and CDR2 is YYNGEE. The CDR3 spans 15 residues. V was clipped by 1 base and J by 2 bases, with 11 bases between them. Here the CDR3 reads CASSVQGRSTDTQYF. In nucleotides, the CDR3 is TGTGCCAGCAGCGTACAAGGCAGATCCACAGATACGCAGTATTTT.

The chain couples TRBV7-2 to TRBJ2-1, with 12 bases aligning to TRBD2. The CDR3 has 15 residues. The J segment lost 8 bases and the V segment lost 6 bases, leaving 8 bases of the junction unmatched. Germline CDR1 SGHTA, CDR2 FQGNSA. The DNA of the CDR3 is TGTGCCAGCAGTACACTAGCGGGAGGTATTTATGAGCAGTTCTTC. Protein product: CASSTLAGGIYEQFF. The variable domain in full, completed from reference TRBV7-2 and TRBJ2-1, reads GAGVSQSPSNKVTEKGKDVELRCDPISGHTALYWYRQSLGQGLEFLIYFQGNSAPDKSGLPSDRFSAERTGGSVSTLTIQRTQQEDSAVYLCASSTLAGGIYEQFFGPGTRLTVL.

V and J are TRBV6-6 and TRBJ1-1; 7 nucleotides match TRBD1. Germline-derived CDR1 and CDR2 are MNHNY and SVGAGI (reference sequence). Trimming cost V 5 bases and J 1 base; bases outside gene matches: 16. The CDR3 is 18 residues long. The CDR3: CASSLTIQGRGKNTEAFF. CDR3 bases: TGTGCCAGCAGTCTAACCATACAGGGGAGGGGGAAGAACACTGAAGCTTTCTTT.

This chain connects TRBV15 to TRBJ2-4, with D perhaps matching TRBD1 (6 bases). The ends were cut back, 2 bases at V and 3 bases at J, with 11 bases in the middle. CDR1 is LNHNV and CDR2 is YYDKDF in the germline V gene (reference sequence). The CDR3 is 15 residues long. CDR3 bases: TGTGCCACCAGCAGAATGGACAGAGACAAAAACATTCAGTACTTC. Residues: CATSRMDRDKNIQYF.

This clone was recorded only once. The rearrangement links TRBV5-1 to TRBJ1-2; 7 bases are a match to TRBD1. V dropped 4 bases and J dropped 4; count of bases not matched to a gene: 13. Germline CDR1 and CDR2: SGHRS and YFSETQ. This CDR3 has 16 residues. Written as DNA, the CDR3 is TGCGCCAGCAGCGGGACCCTTGGACAGGCCTTCTATGGCTACACCTTC. Amino acids: CASSGTLGQAFYGYTF.

The chain employs TRBV9 and TRBJ1-1; tentatively, D is TRBD1 (5 bases). Trimming pared 3 bases from V and 1 base from J, leaving 13 bases between. Germline CDR1 and CDR2: SGDLS and YYNGEE. The CDR3 spans 15 residues. The chain's CDR3 is CASSDHGTSNTEAFF. Written as DNA, the CDR3 is TGTGCCAGCAGCGACCACGGGACGTCGAACACTGAAGCTTTCTTT.

The chain joins TRBV5-4 to TRBJ2-2; TRBD1 agrees at 8 bases. Germline V gene lookup returns CDR1 SGHNT and CDR2 YYREEE (reference sequence). The CDR3 consists of 16 residues. V gave up 5 bases and J gave up 4 bases; unmatched junction bases: 10. The CDR3 DNA sequence: TGTGCCAGCAGGGATTCCAGGGGGCGGATCACCGGGGAGCTGTTTTTT. Translated, it gives CASRDSRGRITGELFF.

The chain carries TRBV2 and TRBJ1-6; no firm D call. Germline-derived CDR1 and CDR2 are SNHLY and FYNNEI. The V and J ends lost 5 bases and 10 bases respectively, with 18 bases between them. The CDR3 has 15 amino acids. The CDR3 coding sequence is TGTGCCAGCAGTTCCGGTACCTACACCGGATCACCCCTCCACTTT. It codes for CASSSGTYTGSPLHF. The whole variable domain, filled in from reference TRBV2 and TRBJ1-6, reads EPEVTQTPSHQVTQMGQEVILRCVPISNHLYFYWYRQILGQKVEFLVSFYNNEISEKSEIFDDQFSVERPDGSNFTLKIRSTKLEDSAMYFCASSSGTYTGSPLHFGNGTRLTVT.

This chain uses TRBV11-2 with TRBJ2-6, with no clear D. This CDR3 spans 17 amino acids. Trimming stripped 0 bases from V and 1 base from J, with 10 bases between. Germline CDR1 is SGHAT and CDR2 is FQNNGV. The CDR3 here is CASSLDPWVSGANVLTF. For the CDR3, the DNA is TGTGCCAGCAGCTTAGATCCATGGGTTTCTGGGGCCAACGTCCTGACTTTC.

This clone was detected only once. The rearrangement uses TRBV7-4 and TRBJ2-7; TRBD2 might be the D (6 bases). CDR1 is SGHVT and CDR2 is SQSDAQ in the germline V gene. The V and J ends lost 7 bases and 3 bases respectively, with 28 bases between them. The CDR3 runs 18 residues. The CDR3 DNA reads TGTGCCAGCACCAAATATTACCCGGGGGAGGACCAGTTCTACGAGCAGTACTTC. Amino acids: CASTKYYPGEDQFYEQYF.

The CDR3, as DNA: TGTGCCAGCAGCTTGGATCGACAGTACGAGCAGTACTTC. This codes for CASSLDRQYEQYF. The chain links TRBV5-4 to TRBJ2-7; tentative D call: TRBD1 (5 bases). V lost 0 bases and J lost 4, with 8 bases in between. The germline V gene encodes CDR1 SGHNT and CDR2 YYREEE (reference sequence). The CDR3 runs 13 residues. The full variable domain, with the rest looked up from reference TRBV5-4 and TRBJ2-7, is ETGVTQSPTHLIKTRGQQVTLRCSSQSGHNTVSWYQQALGQGPQFIFQYYREEENGRGNFPPRFSGLQFPNYSSELNVNALELDDSALYLCASSLDRQYEQYFGPGTRLTVT.

The CDR3 spells CASSGLAGGPGEQFF. The CDR3 DNA sequence: TGTGCCAGCAGCGGTCTAGCGGGAGGGCCTGGTGAGCAGTTCTTC. The chain joins TRBV9 to TRBJ2-1, with 12 positions matching TRBD2. Germline CDR1 is SGDLS and CDR2 is YYNGEE. Trimming at V came to 3 bases and at J to 9 bases, leaving 7 bases not matched to a gene. The CDR3 runs to 15 residues.

V and J are TRBV12-5 and TRBJ1-2; unclear D gene. Trimming stripped 1 base from V and 7 bases from J, with 13 bases between. The CDR3 spans 14 residues. Germline loops: CDR1 LGHNT, CDR2 FRNRAP. CDR3 region: CASGLDQSRFGYTF. CDR3 sequence (DNA): TGTGCTAGTGGTTTGGATCAATCCCGGTTTGGCTACACCTTC. The full variable domain, completed using reference TRBV12-5 and TRBJ1-2, is DARVTQTPRHKVTEMGQEVTMRCQPILGHNTVFWYRQTMMQGLELLAYFRNRAPLDDSGMPKDRFSAEMPDATLATLKIQPSEPRDSAVYFCASGLDQSRFGYTFGSGTRLTVV.